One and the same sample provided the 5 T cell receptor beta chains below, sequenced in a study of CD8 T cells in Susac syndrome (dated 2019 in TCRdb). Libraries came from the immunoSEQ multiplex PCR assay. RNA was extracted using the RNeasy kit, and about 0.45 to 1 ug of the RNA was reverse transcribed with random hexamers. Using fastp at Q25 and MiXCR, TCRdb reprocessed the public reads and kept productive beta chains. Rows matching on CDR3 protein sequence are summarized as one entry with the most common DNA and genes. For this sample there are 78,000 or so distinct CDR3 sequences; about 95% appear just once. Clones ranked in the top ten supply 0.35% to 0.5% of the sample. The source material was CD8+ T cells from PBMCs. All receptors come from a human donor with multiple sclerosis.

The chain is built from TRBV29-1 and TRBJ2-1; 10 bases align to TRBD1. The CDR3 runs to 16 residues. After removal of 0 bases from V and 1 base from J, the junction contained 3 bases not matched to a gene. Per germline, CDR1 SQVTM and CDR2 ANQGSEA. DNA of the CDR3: TGCAGCGTTGAAGATTGGGACAGGGGATCCTACAATGAGCAGTTCTTC. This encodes CSVEDWDRGSYNEQFF.

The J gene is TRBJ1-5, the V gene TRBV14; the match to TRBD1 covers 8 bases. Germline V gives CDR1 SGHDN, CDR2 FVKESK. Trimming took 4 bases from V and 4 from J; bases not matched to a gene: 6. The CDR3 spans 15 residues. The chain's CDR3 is CASSPGTGLNQPQHF. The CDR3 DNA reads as TGTGCCAGCAGCCCCGGGACAGGCTTAAATCAGCCCCAGCATTTT.

The CDR3 loop reads CASSLATGSSYEQYF. DNA of the CDR3: TGCGCCAGCAGCTTGGCCACGGGGAGCTCCTACGAGCAGTACTTC. This chain connects TRBV5-1 to TRBJ2-7; D perhaps matches TRBD2 (5 bases). Germline V gives CDR1 SGHRS, CDR2 YFSETQ. CDR3 length: 15 residues. Between the trimmed V and J ends, which lost 0 bases and 0 bases, there was a span of 10 bases.

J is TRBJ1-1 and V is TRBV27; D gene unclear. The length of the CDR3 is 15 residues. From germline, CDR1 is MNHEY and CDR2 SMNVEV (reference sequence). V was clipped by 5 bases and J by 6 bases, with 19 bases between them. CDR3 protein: CASSIAGQLEPEAFF. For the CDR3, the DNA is TGTGCCAGCAGTATCGCAGGTCAGTTAGAACCTGAAGCTTTCTTT.

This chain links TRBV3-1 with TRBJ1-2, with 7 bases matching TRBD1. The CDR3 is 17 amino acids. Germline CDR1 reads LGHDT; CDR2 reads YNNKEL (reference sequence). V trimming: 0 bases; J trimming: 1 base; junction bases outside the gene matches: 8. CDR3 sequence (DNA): TGTGCCAGCAGCCAAGAGACAGGGCCGGTCGTTAACTATGGCTACACCTTC. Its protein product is CASSQETGPVVNYGYTF.